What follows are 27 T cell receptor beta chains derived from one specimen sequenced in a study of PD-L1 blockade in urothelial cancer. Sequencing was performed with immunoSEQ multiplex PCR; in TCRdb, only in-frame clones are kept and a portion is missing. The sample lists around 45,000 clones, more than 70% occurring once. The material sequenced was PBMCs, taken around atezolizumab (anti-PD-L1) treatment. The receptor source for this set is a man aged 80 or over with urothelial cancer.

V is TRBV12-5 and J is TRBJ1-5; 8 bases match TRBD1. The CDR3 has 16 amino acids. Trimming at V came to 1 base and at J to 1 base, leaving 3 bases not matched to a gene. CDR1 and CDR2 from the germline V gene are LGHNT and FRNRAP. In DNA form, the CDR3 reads TGTGCTAGTGGTTTGGGACAGGGGCGGAGCAATCAGCCCCAGCATTTT. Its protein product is CASGLGQGRSNQPQHF.

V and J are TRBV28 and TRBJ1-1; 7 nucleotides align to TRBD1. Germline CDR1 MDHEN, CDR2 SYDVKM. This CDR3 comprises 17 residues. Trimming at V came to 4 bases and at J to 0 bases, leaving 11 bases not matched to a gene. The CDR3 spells CASSWADEGAMNTEAFF. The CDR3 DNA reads TGTGCCAGCAGTTGGGCCGATGAGGGGGCAATGAACACTGAAGCTTTCTTT.

The CDR3 DNA reads TGTGCCTGGACCAGGGGACAGCAGCCTGTCGAGCAGTACTTC. Its protein product is CAWTRGQQPVEQYF. The V and J genes are TRBV30 and TRBJ2-7, with TRBD1 identical over 7 bases. The CDR3 is 14 amino acids. J was trimmed by 6 bases and V by 4 bases; bases with no gene match: 12. The germline gives CDR1 GTSNPN, CDR2 SVGIG (reference sequence).

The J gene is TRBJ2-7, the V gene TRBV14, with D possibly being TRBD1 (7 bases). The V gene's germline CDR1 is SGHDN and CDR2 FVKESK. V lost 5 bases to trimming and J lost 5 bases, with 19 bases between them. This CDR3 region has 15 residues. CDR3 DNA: TGTGCCAGCAGCTCAGGGGGGCAGGGAATCAACGAGCAGTACTTC. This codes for CASSSGGQGINEQYF.

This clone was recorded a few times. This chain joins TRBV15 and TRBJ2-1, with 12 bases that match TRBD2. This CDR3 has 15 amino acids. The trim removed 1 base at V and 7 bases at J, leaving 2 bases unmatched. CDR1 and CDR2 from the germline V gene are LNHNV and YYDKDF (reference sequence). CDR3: CATSRGTSGRNEQFF. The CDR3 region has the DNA TGTGCCACCAGCAGAGGCACTAGCGGGAGGAATGAGCAGTTCTTC.

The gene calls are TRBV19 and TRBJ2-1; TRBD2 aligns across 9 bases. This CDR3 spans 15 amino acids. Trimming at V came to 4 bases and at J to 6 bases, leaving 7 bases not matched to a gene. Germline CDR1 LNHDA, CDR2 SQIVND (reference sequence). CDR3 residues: CASSSGRARGNEQFF. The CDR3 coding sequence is TGTGCCAGTAGTAGCGGGAGGGCCCGGGGCAATGAGCAGTTCTTC.

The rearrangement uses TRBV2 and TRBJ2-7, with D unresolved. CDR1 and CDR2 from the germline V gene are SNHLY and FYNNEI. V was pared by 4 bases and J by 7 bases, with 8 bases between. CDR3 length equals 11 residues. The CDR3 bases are TGTGCCAGCAGTGCAGGCTCGGAGCAGTACTTC. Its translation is CASSAGSEQYF. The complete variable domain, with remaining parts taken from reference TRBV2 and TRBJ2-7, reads EPEVTQTPSHQVTQMGQEVILRCVPISNHLYFYWYRQILGQKVEFLVSFYNNEISEKSEIFDDQFSVERPDGSNFTLKIRSTKLEDSAMYFCASSAGSEQYFGPGTRLTVT.

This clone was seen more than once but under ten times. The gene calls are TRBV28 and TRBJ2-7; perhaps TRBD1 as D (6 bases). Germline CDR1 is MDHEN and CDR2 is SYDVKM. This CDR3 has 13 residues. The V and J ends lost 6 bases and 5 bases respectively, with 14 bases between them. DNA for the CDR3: TGTGCCAGCAGACGCACAGGGTTGAACGAGCAGTACTTC. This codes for CASRRTGLNEQYF.

DNA for the CDR3: TGTGCCATCAGCTTAGCGGGAGGGTCATACAATGAGCAGTTCTTC. Translated, it gives CAISLAGGSYNEQFF. This chain connects TRBV10-3 to TRBJ2-1, with 11 bases aligning to TRBD2. Germline lookup yields CDR1 ENHRY and CDR2 SYGVKD. The CDR3 sequence is 15 residues long. The V and J ends lost 6 bases and 4 bases, in that order; junction bases with no gene match: 5.

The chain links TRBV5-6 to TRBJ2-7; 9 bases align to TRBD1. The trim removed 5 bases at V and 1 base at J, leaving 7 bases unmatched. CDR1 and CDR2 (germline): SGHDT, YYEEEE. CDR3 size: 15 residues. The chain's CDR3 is CASSFPGQGSYEQYF. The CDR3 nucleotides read TGTGCCAGCAGTTTCCCGGGACAGGGATCCTACGAGCAGTACTTC.

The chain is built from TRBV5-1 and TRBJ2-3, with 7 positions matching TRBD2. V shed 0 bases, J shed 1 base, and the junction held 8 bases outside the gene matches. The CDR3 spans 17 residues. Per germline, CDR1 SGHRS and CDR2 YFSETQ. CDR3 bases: TGCGCCAGCAGCTTGGTGCCTAGCGGAAAAGGCACAGATACGCAGTATTTT. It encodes CASSLVPSGKGTDTQYF.

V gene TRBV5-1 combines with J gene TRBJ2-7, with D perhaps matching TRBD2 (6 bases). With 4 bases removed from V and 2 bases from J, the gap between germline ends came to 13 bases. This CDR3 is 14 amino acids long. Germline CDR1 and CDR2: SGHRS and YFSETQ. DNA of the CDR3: TGCGCCAGCAGCCGCGGGGACCCACCCTACGAGCAGTACTTC. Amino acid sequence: CASSRGDPPYEQYF.

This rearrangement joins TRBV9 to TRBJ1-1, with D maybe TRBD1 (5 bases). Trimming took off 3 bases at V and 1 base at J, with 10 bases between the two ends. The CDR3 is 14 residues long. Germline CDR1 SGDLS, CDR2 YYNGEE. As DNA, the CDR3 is TGTGCCAGCAGCGCAAACCAGGGGAACACTGAAGCTTTCTTT. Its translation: CASSANQGNTEAFF.

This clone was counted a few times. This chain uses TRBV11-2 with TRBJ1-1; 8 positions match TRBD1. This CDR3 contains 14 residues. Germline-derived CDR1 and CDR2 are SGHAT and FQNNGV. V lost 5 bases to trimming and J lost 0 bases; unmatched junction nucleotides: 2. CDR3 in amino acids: CASSQGQVNTEAFF. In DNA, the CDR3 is TGTGCCAGCAGCCAGGGACAGGTGAACACTGAAGCTTTCTTT. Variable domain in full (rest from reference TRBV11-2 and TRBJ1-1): EAGVAQSPRYKIIEKRQSVAFWCNPISGHATLYWYQQILGQGPKLLIQFQNNGVVDDSQLPKDRFSAERLKGVDSTLKIQPAKLEDSAVYLCASSQGQVNTEAFFGQGTRLTVV.

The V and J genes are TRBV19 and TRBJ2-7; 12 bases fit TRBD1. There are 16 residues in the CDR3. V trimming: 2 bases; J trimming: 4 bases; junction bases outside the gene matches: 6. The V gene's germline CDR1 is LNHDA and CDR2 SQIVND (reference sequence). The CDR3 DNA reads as TGTGCCAGTAGTATAAGGGCGGGACAGGGGGCGTACGAGCAGTACTTC. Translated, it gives CASSIRAGQGAYEQYF.

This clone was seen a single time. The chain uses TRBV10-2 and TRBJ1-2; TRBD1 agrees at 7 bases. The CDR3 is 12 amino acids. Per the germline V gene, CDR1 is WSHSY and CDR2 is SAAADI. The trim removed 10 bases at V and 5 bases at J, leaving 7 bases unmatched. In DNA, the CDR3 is TGCGCCACCGCGACAGGGTTTTATGGCTACACCTTC. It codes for CATATGFYGYTF.

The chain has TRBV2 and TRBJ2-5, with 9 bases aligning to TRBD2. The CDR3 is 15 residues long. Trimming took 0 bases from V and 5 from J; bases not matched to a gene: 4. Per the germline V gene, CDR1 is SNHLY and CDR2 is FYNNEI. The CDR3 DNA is TGTGCCAGCAGTGAAGCTAGTCTAGCGGGGGAGACCCAGTACTTC. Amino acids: CASSEASLAGETQYF.

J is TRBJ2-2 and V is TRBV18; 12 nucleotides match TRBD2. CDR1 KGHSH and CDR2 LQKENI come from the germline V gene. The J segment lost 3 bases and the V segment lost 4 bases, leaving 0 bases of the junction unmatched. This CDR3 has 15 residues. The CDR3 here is CASSRLAGDTGELFF. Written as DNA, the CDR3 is TGTGCCAGCTCACGACTAGCGGGAGACACCGGGGAGCTGTTTTTT.

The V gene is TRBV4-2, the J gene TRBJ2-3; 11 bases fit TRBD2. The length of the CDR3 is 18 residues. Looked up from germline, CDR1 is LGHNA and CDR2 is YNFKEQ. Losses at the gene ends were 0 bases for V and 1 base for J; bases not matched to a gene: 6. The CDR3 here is CASSQEPGTSGRTDTQYF. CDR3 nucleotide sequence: TGTGCCAGCAGCCAAGAGCCCGGGACTAGCGGTCGCACAGATACGCAGTATTTT.

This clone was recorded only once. The CDR3 sequence is CASSPTGYTEAFF. Written as DNA, the CDR3 is TGTGCCAGCTCACCGACAGGGTACACTGAAGCTTTCTTT. V is TRBV18 and J is TRBJ1-1; 7 positions agree with TRBD1. The CDR3 is 13 amino acids. The germline CDR1 and CDR2 sequences are KGHSH and LQKENI. V shed 3 bases, J shed 3 bases, and the junction held 1 base outside the gene matches. Filled out from reference TRBV18 and TRBJ1-1, the complete variable domain reads NAGVMQNPRHLVRRRGQEARLRCSPMKGHSHVYWYRQLPEEGLKFMVYLQKENIIDESGMPKERFSAEFPKEGPSILRIQQVVRGDSAAYFCASSPTGYTEAFFGQGTRLTVV.

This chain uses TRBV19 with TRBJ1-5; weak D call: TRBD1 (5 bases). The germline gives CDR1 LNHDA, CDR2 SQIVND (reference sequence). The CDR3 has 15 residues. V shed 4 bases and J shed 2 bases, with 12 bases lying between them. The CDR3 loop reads CASSTSGGGNQPQHF. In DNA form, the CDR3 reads TGTGCCAGTAGTACCTCGGGAGGGGGCAATCAGCCCCAGCATTTT.

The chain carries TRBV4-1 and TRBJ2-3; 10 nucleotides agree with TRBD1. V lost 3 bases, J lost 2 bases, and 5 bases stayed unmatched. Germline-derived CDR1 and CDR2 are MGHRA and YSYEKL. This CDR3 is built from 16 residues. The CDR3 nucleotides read TGCGCCAGCAGCCACCCGGGACAGGGGTACACAGATACGCAGTATTTT. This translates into CASSHPGQGYTDTQYF.

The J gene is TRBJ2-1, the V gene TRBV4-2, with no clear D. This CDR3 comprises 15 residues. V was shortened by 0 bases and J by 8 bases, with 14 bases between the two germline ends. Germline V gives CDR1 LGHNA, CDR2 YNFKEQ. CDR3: CASSQESTVRYEQFF. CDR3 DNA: TGTGCCAGCAGCCAAGAAAGTACAGTACGGTATGAGCAGTTCTTC.

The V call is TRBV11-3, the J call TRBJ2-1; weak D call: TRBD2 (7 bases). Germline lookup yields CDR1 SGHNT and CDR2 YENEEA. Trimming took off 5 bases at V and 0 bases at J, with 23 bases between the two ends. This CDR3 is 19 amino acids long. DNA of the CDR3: TGTGCCAGCAGCAAGGTAGGACAGACAGCGGGGAGCTCCTACAATGAGCAGTTCTTC. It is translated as CASSKVGQTAGSSYNEQFF.

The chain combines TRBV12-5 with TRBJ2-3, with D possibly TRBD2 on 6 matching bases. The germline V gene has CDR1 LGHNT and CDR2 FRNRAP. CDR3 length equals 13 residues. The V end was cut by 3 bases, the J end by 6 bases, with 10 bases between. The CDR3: CASGFAGMDTQYF. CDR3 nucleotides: TGTGCTAGTGGTTTCGCGGGAATGGATACGCAGTATTTT.

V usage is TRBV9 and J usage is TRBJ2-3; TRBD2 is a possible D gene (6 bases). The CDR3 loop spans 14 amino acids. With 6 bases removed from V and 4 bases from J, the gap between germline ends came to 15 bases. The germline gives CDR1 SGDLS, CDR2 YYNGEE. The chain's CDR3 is CASTPTSFSDTQYF. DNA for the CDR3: TGTGCCAGCACCCCTACTAGCTTTTCAGATACGCAGTATTTT.

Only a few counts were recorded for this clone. The CDR3 DNA sequence: TGTGCCAGCAGCGTACGACTTGATGAGGACTATGGCTACACCTTC. The encoded protein is CASSVRLDEDYGYTF. The chain couples TRBV7-9 to TRBJ1-2; D unresolved. The germline gives CDR1 SEHNR, CDR2 FQNEAQ (reference sequence). Trimming left V 5 bases short and J 3 bases short, with 16 bases between. The length of the CDR3 is 15 residues.